The 14 T cell receptor beta chains listed next were all sequenced from one sample in a study of blood T cell repertoires in COVID-19. Here immunoSEQ multiplex PCR was the method, and the copy in TCRdb shows in-frame clones only, minus some. The top ten clones hold approximately 19% of a sample with some 100,000 clones, roughly 89% of them seen once. Material: peripheral blood. Receptors originate from a human donor with acute or convalescent COVID-19. The donor label of this sample is uncertain.

The chain has TRBV28 and TRBJ1-2, with D perhaps matching TRBD1 (6 bases). Germline CDR1 and CDR2: MDHEN and SYDVKM. Deletions cut 5 bases from V and 4 bases from J, with 20 bases between. The CDR3 runs 16 residues. CDR3 in DNA: TGTGCCAGCAGTCCCCCGCCAGGGGCGCAGCTCTATGGCTACACCTTC. Translating it yields CASSPPPGAQLYGYTF.

V and J are TRBV4-2 and TRBJ2-7, with TRBD2 as a possible D gene (5 bases). With 4 bases removed from V and 7 bases from J, the gap between germline ends came to 17 bases. The CDR3 covers 14 residues. The germline gives CDR1 LGHNA, CDR2 YNFKEQ. CDR3 residues: CASSLRDRQTEQYF. Here the CDR3 DNA reads TGTGCCAGCAGCCTACGGGATCGCCAAACGGAGCAGTACTTC.

The J gene is TRBJ1-1, the V gene TRBV10-3, with D perhaps matching TRBD1 (6 bases). The CDR3 covers 14 residues. V was pared by 4 bases and J by 1 base, with 10 bases between. Germline CDR1 ENHRY, CDR2 SYGVKD. The CDR3 loop reads CAISGQEKNTEAFF. CDR3 DNA: TGTGCCATCAGTGGACAGGAGAAGAACACTGAAGCTTTCTTT.

The chain uses TRBV6-2 or TRBV6-3 and TRBJ2-5, with D possibly matching TRBD2 (6 bases). The germline CDR1 and CDR2 sequences are MNHEY and SVGEGT. The length of the CDR3 is 15 residues. V lost 3 bases, J lost 5 bases, and 16 bases lay in between. The DNA of the CDR3 is TGTGCCAGCAGTTATGGGACGGGAGTGCGGGAGACCCAGTACTTC. Translated, it gives CASSYGTGVRETQYF.

For the CDR3, the DNA is TGTGCCAGCAGCCAAGTGGCAGGGCTTCTTGACTATGGCTACACCTTC. Protein: CASSQVAGLLDYGYTF. The gene calls are TRBV4-2 and TRBJ1-2; TRBD1 is a possible D gene (5 bases). CDR1 LGHNA and CDR2 YNFKEQ come from the germline V gene. This CDR3 has 16 residues. V was trimmed by 1 base and J by 3 bases, leaving 15 bases between them.

The chain is built from TRBV19 and TRBJ2-3; 7 bases are shared with TRBD1. Germline CDR1 reads LNHDA; CDR2 reads SQIVND (reference sequence). Losses at the gene ends were 9 bases for V and 5 bases for J; bases not matched to a gene: 11. This CDR3 has 14 amino acids. The CDR3 spells CASRQGYLGDTQYF. CDR3 bases: TGTGCCAGCCGACAGGGTTACTTAGGAGATACGCAGTATTTT.

The chain links TRBV7-9 to TRBJ1-5; 8 bases align to TRBD1. CDR3 length equals 15 residues. CDR1 and CDR2 (germline): SEHNR, FQNEAQ (reference sequence). The J segment lost 2 bases and the V segment lost 1 base, leaving 1 base of the junction unmatched. This CDR3 is CASSLGGQGNQPQHF. The CDR3 DNA sequence: TGTGCCAGCAGCTTAGGGGGACAGGGCAATCAGCCCCAGCATTTT.

The chain carries TRBV28 and TRBJ1-4, with TRBD1 matching over 7 bases. Germline CDR1 reads MDHEN; CDR2 reads SYDVKM. Trimming took 5 bases from V and 0 from J; bases not matched to a gene: 6. This CDR3 is 16 amino acids long. The CDR3 region is CASSQGTAATNEKLFF. The CDR3 bases are TGTGCCAGCAGTCAAGGGACAGCTGCAACTAATGAAAAACTGTTTTTT.

This clone was recorded once. One end of the junction varies from germline; a read error may be responsible. The rearrangement uses TRBV15 and TRBJ2-7, with 14 bases identical to TRBD2. Germline CDR1 reads LNHNV; CDR2 reads YYDKDF (reference sequence). The length of the CDR3 is 16 residues. The CDR3 spells CATSGDPGLAGDEQYF. The CDR3 DNA follows: TGTGCCACCAGCGGAGACCCGGGACTAGCGGGAGACGAGCAGTACTTC.

The chain joins TRBV10-2 to TRBJ2-1; D gene unclear. The germline CDR1 and CDR2 sequences are WSHSY and SAAADI. Between the trimmed V and J ends, which lost 0 bases and 2 bases, there was a span of 11 bases. The CDR3 covers 16 residues. The CDR3 reads CASSESGGSPYNEQFF. The CDR3 DNA reads TGCGCCAGCAGTGAGTCGGGTGGTAGCCCCTACAATGAGCAGTTCTTC.

The chain recombines TRBV2 with TRBJ1-3, with TRBD1 matching 7 bases. The CDR3 runs 14 residues. V dropped 8 bases and J dropped 1; count of bases not matched to a gene: 5. Per the germline V gene, CDR1 is SNHLY and CDR2 is FYNNEI. The CDR3 is CASGHRGSGNTIYF. CDR3 coding DNA: TGTGCCAGCGGCCACAGGGGATCTGGAAACACCATATATTTT.

The V and J genes are TRBV7-9 and TRBJ1-5; 7 nucleotides align to TRBD1. There are 14 residues in the CDR3. CDR1 is SEHNR and CDR2 is FQNEAQ in the germline V gene (reference sequence). V lost 5 bases, J lost 4 bases, and 5 bases stayed unmatched. The CDR3 sequence is CASSGNRGNQPQHF. The CDR3 DNA reads as TGTGCCAGCAGCGGTAACAGGGGAAATCAGCCCCAGCATTTT.

The chain joins TRBV24-1 to TRBJ2-5; a weak D match, TRBD1 (7 bases). V lost 6 bases to trimming and J lost 5 bases, with 12 bases between them. The CDR3 is 13 amino acids. Germline lookup yields CDR1 KGHDR and CDR2 SFDVKD. The CDR3 sequence: CATSLEGAETQYF. The CDR3 DNA sequence: TGTGCCACCAGTCTGGAGGGGGCCGAGACCCAGTACTTC.

The V gene is TRBV4-3, the J gene TRBJ2-5; TRBD1 matches at 7 bases. CDR3 length equals 15 residues. CDR1 and CDR2 from the germline V gene are LGHNA and YSLEER. V was clipped by 3 bases and J by 5 bases; unmatched bases: 9. CDR3: CASSHQPGQRETQYF. The DNA for the CDR3 is TGCGCCAGCAGCCACCAACCGGGACAGCGCGAGACCCAGTACTTC.